The next 2 T cell receptor beta chains were all read from a single sample in a study of T cell repertoires in cytomegalovirus infection. TCRdb re-derived calls from the reads in MiXCR, one entry per CDR3 protein. The table includes approximately 700,000 distinct CDR3 sequences, 35% detected once. Sequencing used PBMCs. These receptors were obtained from a human donor in good health (CMV status not recorded). Some clones in this sample may be carry-over from other donors' samples.

This clonotype was seen a handful of times. The chain links TRBV12-3 or TRBV12-4 to TRBJ2-7; TRBD1 aligns across 8 bases. J lost 3 bases, V lost 6 bases, and 7 bases had no gene match. CDR3 size: 14 residues. This chain's CDR3 is CASSHSDRVYEQYF. The CDR3 bases are TGTGCCAGCAGCCACTCGGACAGGGTCTACGAGCAGTACTTC.

This clonotype was observed a handful of times. The rearrangement links TRBV4-1 to TRBJ2-2, with 11 bases identical to TRBD2. The V and J ends lost 4 bases and 1 base, in that order; junction bases with no gene match: 5. The CDR3 has 17 residues. Germline V gene sequence: CDR1 MGHRA, CDR2 YSYEKL. The CDR3 DNA reads as TGCGCCAGCAGCCTTAGCGGGGGGGCATTGAACACCGGGGAGCTGTTTTTT. Amino acids: CASSLSGGALNTGELFF.